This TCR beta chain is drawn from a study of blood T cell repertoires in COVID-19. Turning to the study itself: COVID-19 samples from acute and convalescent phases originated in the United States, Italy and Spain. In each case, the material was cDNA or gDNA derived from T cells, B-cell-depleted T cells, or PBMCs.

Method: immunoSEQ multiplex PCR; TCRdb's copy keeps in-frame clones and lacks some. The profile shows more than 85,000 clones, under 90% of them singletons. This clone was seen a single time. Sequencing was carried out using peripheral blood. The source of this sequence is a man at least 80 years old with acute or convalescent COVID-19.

This CDR3 reads CASADPTGVRQFF. The CDR3 DNA is TGTGCCAGTGCGGACCCAACGGGAGTACGGCAGTTCTTC. This chain links TRBV25-1 with TRBJ2-1, with TRBD2 as a possible D gene (6 bases). V was clipped by 9 bases and J by 12 bases, with 21 bases between them. This CDR3 has 13 amino acids. Germline values: CDR1 MGHDK, CDR2 SYGVNS.